The present TCR beta chain was sequenced within a study of T cells in Graves' hyperthyroidism and ophthalmopathy. The V end lost 0 bases, the J end lost 0 bases, and 12 bases lay between the germline ends. The length of the CDR3 is 16 residues. Germline V gene lookup returns CDR1 DFQATT and CDR2 SNEGSKA (reference sequence). Ten or more counts support this clonotype. Template material for amplifying TCR beta CDR3 regions consisted of RNA transcripts. With the HTBI primer set, the TCR CDR3 went through a first round of RT-PCR. A single record per CDR3 protein comes from TCRdb applying MiXCR to the multiplex PCR reads. The sample has fewer than 550,000 distinct CDR3 sequences; about a sixth are singletons.

Sequencing was carried out using blood. This clonotype was sampled from a woman under 30 with Graves' hyperthyroidism. The gene calls are TRBV20-1 and TRBJ2-4; D not certain. In nucleotides, the CDR3 is TGCAGTGCTAGAGATAAGAGTTTTCTAGCCAAAAACATTCAGTACTTC. As protein: CSARDKSFLAKNIQYF.